This TCR beta chain was identified during a study of lymphopenia after photon versus proton radiotherapy. Measured with immunoSEQ multiplex PCR; TCRdb has only the in-frame clones, and not every one. This table has around 42,000 clones, approximately 83% appearing once. A remark on this clone: Antigen specificity is unknown.

Trimming shortened V by 9 bases and J by 1 base, and 10 bases separated the two germline ends. CDR3 length: 12 residues. The germline V gene encodes CDR1 MGHRA and CDR2 YSYEKL. Study conclusions and caveats: Post-nadir diversity loss with photons came from oligoclonal expansion, particularly CD8+ Temra cells.

This sequence was found in a middle-aged man with gastric cancer. The input for sequencing was peripheral blood, taken from a patient treated with photon-based radiotherapy. The chain is built from TRBV4-1 and TRBJ2-7; D perhaps matches TRBD2 (6 bases). In DNA form, the CDR3 reads TGCGCCAGTGGTAGCGGATCCTACGAGCAGTACTTC. It yields the protein CASGSGSYEQYF.